This TCR beta chain is from a study of blood T cell repertoires in COVID-19. TCRdb's copy holds only in-frame clones and misses some; the assay was immunoSEQ multiplex PCR. The data show tens of thousands of clones, with approximately 84% seen just once and over 30% held by the top ten. Trimming removed 6 bases from V and 4 bases from J; junction bases left unmatched: 9. CDR3 length equals 14 residues. Germline CDR1 is MNHEY and CDR2 is SVGAGI. Sequencing was performed on peripheral blood. The chain recombines TRBV6-5 with TRBJ2-7; 7 nucleotides match TRBD1. This clonotype was sampled from a man between 65 and 85 years old with acute or convalescent COVID-19. This CDR3 is CASSWSGTEYEQYF. In DNA form, the CDR3 reads TGTGCCAGCAGCTGGTCCGGGACAGAGTACGAGCAGTACTTC.